This TCR beta chain was found in a study of immune cell composition in non-small cell lung cancer. Study-wide results and caveats: Tumour-reactive clones were not shown to match dominant in vivo tumour clones. Tumour-associated clones >0.5% occurred in 33% of adenocarcinomas, about 69% of squamous. Top 10 clone scores and clonality were higher in squamous than adenocarcinoma.

In the case of this clone: As yet, its antigen is unknown.

The CDR3 consists of 15 residues. Trimming took 0 bases from V and 6 from J; bases not matched to a gene: 5. The germline V gene encodes CDR1 SGHRS and CDR2 YFSETQ. The protocol was immunoSEQ multiplex PCR, while the TCRdb copy is restricted to in-frame clones and leaves out a portion. The table includes about 2,400 clones, around 75% detected once. The TCR originated in a human donor with non-small cell lung cancer. The sequencing input was lung tumor tissue. The chain links TRBV5-1 to TRBJ1-4; 7 nucleotides match TRBD1. CDR3: CASSLGTGFYEKLFF. The CDR3 DNA reads TGCGCCAGCAGCTTGGGGACAGGTTTTTATGAAAAACTGTTTTTT.